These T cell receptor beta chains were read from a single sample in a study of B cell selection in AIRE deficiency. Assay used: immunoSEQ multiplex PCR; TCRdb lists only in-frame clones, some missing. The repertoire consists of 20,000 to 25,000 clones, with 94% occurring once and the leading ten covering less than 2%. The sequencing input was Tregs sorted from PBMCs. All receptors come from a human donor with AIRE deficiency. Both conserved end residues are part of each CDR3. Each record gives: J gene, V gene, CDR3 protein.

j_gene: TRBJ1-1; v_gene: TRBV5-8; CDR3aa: CASSWVYMNTEAFF
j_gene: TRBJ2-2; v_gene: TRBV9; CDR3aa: CASSVVPGTLITGELFF
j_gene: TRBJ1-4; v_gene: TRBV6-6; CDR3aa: CASSERQGAREKLFF
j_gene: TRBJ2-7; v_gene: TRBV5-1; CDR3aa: CASTGTPSYEQYF
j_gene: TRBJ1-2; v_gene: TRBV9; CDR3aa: CASSFNYGYTF
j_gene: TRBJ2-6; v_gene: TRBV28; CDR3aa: CASSLVGKGANVLTF
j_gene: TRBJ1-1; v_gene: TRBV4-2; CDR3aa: CASSHRGPGQEEAFF
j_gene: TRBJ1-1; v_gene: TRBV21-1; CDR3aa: CASGSSMAFF
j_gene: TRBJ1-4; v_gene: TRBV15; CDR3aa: CATRPGTVGEKLFF
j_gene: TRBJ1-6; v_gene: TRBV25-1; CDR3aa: CASSGGHIYNSPLHF
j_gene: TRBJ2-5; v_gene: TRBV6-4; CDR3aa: CATPGQGASETQYF
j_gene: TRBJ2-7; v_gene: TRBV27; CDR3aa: CASSLAGTYEQYF
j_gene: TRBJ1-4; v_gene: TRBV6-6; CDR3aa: CASSYSFEKLFF
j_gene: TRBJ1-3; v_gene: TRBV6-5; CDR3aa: CASSYSRGSGNTIYF
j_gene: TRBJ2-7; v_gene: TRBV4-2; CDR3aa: CASSNAGTSGRPSSYEQYF
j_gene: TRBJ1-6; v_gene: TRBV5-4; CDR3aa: CASSTGVGEGDSPLHF
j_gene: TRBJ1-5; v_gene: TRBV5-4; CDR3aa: CASRSPGSLGNQPQHF
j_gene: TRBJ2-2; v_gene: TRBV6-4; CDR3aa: CASSLSNTGELFF
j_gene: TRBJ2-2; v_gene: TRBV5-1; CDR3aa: CASSLGYSSGRYTGELFF
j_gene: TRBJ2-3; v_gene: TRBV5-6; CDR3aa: CASTTEGLGLLGTQYF
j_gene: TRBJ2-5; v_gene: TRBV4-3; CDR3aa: CASSHGYPQETQYF
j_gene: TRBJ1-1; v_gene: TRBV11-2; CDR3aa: CASSLTNTEAFF
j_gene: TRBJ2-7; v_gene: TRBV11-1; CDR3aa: CASSSKGSPPYF
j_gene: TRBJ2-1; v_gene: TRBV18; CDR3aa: CASSRQGAIDEQFF
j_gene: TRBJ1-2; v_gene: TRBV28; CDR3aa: CASSGQLSYTF
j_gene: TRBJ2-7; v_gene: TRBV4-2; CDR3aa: CASSPGTADVVFSYEQYF
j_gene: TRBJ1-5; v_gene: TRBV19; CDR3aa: CASSIADSLNQPQHF
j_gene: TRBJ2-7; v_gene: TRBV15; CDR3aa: CATSSWGTSYEQYF
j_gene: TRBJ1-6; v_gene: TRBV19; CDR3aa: CASSNLVTRPLHF
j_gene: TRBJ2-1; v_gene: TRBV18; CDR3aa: CASSKRTSGSYNEQFF
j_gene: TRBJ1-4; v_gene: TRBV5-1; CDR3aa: CASSATGTGVVEKLFF
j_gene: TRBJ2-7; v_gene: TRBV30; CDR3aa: CAWSLGYEQYF
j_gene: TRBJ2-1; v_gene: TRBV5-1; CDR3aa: CASRVGALDEQFF
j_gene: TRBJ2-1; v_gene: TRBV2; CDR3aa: CARHGGLAPNEQFF
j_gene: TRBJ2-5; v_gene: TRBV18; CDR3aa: CASSPGETQYF
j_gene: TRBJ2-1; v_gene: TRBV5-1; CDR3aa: CASSSINFDEQFF
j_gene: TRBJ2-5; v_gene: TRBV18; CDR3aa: CASSTFQETQYF
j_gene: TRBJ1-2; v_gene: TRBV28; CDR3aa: CASSLSMGGGYTF
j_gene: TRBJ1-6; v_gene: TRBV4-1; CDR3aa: CASSQVPGYNSPLHF
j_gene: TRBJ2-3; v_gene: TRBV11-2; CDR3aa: CASRRDSSGDTQYF
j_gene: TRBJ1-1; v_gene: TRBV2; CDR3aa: CASTPSQGGGLNTEAFF
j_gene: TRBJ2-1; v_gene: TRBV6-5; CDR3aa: CASSFSAYNEQFF
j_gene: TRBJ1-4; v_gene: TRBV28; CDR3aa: CASRPDRWAPDATNEKLFF
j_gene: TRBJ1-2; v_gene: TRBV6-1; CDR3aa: CASRSDRDTWDGYTF
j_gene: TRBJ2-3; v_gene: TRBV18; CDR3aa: CASSPLGQIGTDTQYF
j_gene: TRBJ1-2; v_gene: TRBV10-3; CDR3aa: CAITTDPLYGYTF
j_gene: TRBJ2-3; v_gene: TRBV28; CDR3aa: CASSFYSRGKGTDTQYF